The clone carrying this T cell receptor beta chain was detected only a few times. Sequencing was performed with immunoSEQ multiplex PCR; in TCRdb, only in-frame clones are kept and a portion is missing. Of around 240,000 clones in the sample, approximately 85% are singletons; the top ten hold under 2.5%. This record comes from a study of blood T cell repertoires in COVID-19. The CDR3 is 15 amino acids. The V gene's germline CDR1 is SGHNT and CDR2 YYREEE (reference sequence). The V and J ends lost 3 bases and 8 bases respectively, with 20 bases between them. Participants were aged about 18 to 100 years from about two dozen US areas. Donors in Cohort 3 who had recovered were those with two negative PCRs, healthcare professional clearance, or resolution of their symptoms.

The sample taken for sequencing was PBMCs or T cells enriched from blood (not recorded which). V usage is TRBV5-4 and J usage is TRBJ1-2, with D tentatively TRBD1 (5 bases). The clonotype was recovered from a woman between 50 and 59 years old who had recovered from COVID-19. CDR3 bases: TGTGCCAGCAGCTCCCCGGCGGAGGGGTGGGGCGGCTACACCTTC. Protein product: CASSSPAEGWGGYTF.